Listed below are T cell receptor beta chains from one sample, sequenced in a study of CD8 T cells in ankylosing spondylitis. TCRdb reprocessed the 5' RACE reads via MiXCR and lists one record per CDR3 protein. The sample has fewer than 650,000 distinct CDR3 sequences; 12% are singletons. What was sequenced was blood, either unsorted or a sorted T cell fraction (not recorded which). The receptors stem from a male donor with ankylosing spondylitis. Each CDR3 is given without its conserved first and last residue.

SARAGRRYNEQF	TRBV20-1	TRBJ2-1
ASTLSNEQF	TRBV7-2	TRBJ2-1
ASSPTDRADGYT	TRBV19	TRBJ1-2
AFQGGYGYT	TRBV2	TRBJ1-2
ASRGDRTKNIQY	TRBV12-3/TRBV12-4	TRBJ2-4
ATSDKTGVKTQY	TRBV24-1	TRBJ2-5
ASSRYRGNYGYT	TRBV12-3/TRBV12-4	TRBJ1-2
ASSPAPQIGYEQY	TRBV11-2	TRBJ2-7
SASDRRRGSSYNEQF	TRBV20-1	TRBJ2-1
SVEFTEAF	TRBV29-1	TRBJ1-1
ASSSHSRSGSYNEQF	TRBV11-2	TRBJ2-1
ATRRGAGTGELF	TRBV12-3/TRBV12-4	TRBJ2-2
ATRGTIAGGTYTQY	TRBV24-1	TRBJ2-3
ASSWIYGPTEAF	TRBV5-1	TRBJ1-1
ASSLGTSGRATDTQY	TRBV12-3/TRBV12-4	TRBJ2-3
ASSRRERLETQY	TRBV19	TRBJ2-5
ASSSVDRAADTQY	TRBV11-2	TRBJ2-3
AISVRSGELF	TRBV10-3	TRBJ2-2
ASSAAGTSGEQF	TRBV9	TRBJ2-1
ASSSGTVRSNYGYT	TRBV7-2	TRBJ1-2
AISESKLGGTDTQY	TRBV10-3	TRBJ2-3
ASSLTGQGARKTQY	TRBV5-1	TRBJ2-5
ASSGGQVNEKLF	TRBV5-1	TRBJ1-4
SASGVQGRGNTEAF	TRBV20-1	TRBJ1-1
ASSPAGPYEQY	TRBV19	TRBJ2-7
ATSKFTGELF	TRBV24-1	TRBJ2-2
ASSPIGRPLGEQY	TRBV18	TRBJ2-7
SASRLAGALYEQY	TRBV20-1	TRBJ2-7
ASTRQGANEQF	TRBV6-1	TRBJ2-1
ASTEGFLRETQY	TRBV6-1	TRBJ2-5
ASSFTTSSGNTIY	TRBV6-1	TRBJ1-3
SAIPHEAGEIPDTQY	TRBV20-1	TRBJ2-3
SASYATEGGEQF	TRBV20-1	TRBJ2-1
ASSQRSGRDNEQF	TRBV5-1	TRBJ2-1
SAAGREGPTDTQY	TRBV20-1	TRBJ2-3
ASSSRDYSNNEQF	TRBV12-3/TRBV12-4	TRBJ2-1
ASAFDSTQNTEAF	TRBV2	TRBJ1-1
SAKGTGGLANYGYT	TRBV20-1	TRBJ1-2
ASSTGGSRDYEQY	TRBV11-3	TRBJ2-7
ASKADAGGTEAF	TRBV12-3/TRBV12-4	TRBJ1-1
SLGTGYNEQF	TRBV20-1	TRBJ2-1